The 27 T cell receptor beta chains in this list originate from one sample, sequenced in a study of T-cell memory formation after mild COVID-19. TCRdb itself ran the 5' RACE reads through MiXCR, one entry per CDR3 protein. The sample includes 170,000 or so distinct CDR3 sequences, 20% to 25% of them seen just once. The sample was PBMCs or a T cell subset sorted from them (not recorded which). These receptors were obtained from an adult woman who had mild COVID-19 (a few samples of this study predate the infection). Cell type and time point are not known.

J is TRBJ2-7 and V is TRBV6-2 or TRBV6-3; D ambiguous. The CDR3 covers 13 residues. With 4 bases removed from V and 3 bases from J, the gap between germline ends came to 10 bases. Germline V gives CDR1 MNHEY, CDR2 SVGEGT. Written as DNA, the CDR3 is TGTGCCAGCAGTTTTCATCCAGTCTACGAGCAGTACTTC. This encodes CASSFHPVYEQYF.

This sequence joins TRBV7-2 and TRBJ2-6, with D perhaps being TRBD1 or TRBD2 (5 bases each). This CDR3 spans 15 amino acids. The ends were cut back, 0 bases at V and 2 bases at J, with 5 bases in the middle. Germline CDR1 and CDR2: SGHTA and FQGNSA. For the CDR3, the DNA is TGTGCCAGCAGCTTAGCGGGGGCTGGGGCCAACGTCCTGACTTTC. Protein sequence: CASSLAGAGANVLTF.

Only a few counts were recorded for this clonotype. The chain links TRBV7-6 to TRBJ2-3, with D perhaps matching TRBD1 or TRBD2 (5 bases each). V lost 0 bases, J lost 5 bases, and 15 bases lay in between. This CDR3 spans 16 amino acids. From germline, CDR1 is SGHVS and CDR2 FNYEAQ. For the CDR3, the DNA is TGTGCCAGCAGCTTAGCTACGGGGCCCCGAGGAGATACGCAGTATTTT. Its translation: CASSLATGPRGDTQYF.

This clonotype was recorded a few times. The J gene is TRBJ1-2, the V gene TRBV12-3 or TRBV12-4; perhaps TRBD1 as D (6 bases). This CDR3 spans 13 amino acids. Trimming took 3 bases from V and 8 from J, leaving 13 bases between them. As DNA, the CDR3 is TGTGCCAGCAGTTTTGCGGCTACAGGGGGCTACACCTTC. It encodes CASSFAATGGYTF.

This clonotype was counted a few times. The gene calls are TRBV6-2 or TRBV6-3 and TRBJ2-7; weak D call: TRBD1 (6 bases). The germline CDR1 and CDR2 sequences are MNHEY and SVGEGT. CDR3 length: 14 residues. Trimming removed 4 bases from V and 0 bases from J, with 10 bases in between. The CDR3 loop is CASSSYRDSYEQYF. CDR3 DNA: TGTGCCAGCAGTTCCTACAGGGACTCCTACGAGCAGTACTTC.

The gene calls are TRBV7-9 and TRBJ2-7, with 11 nucleotides matching TRBD1. Trimming removed 4 bases from V and 5 bases from J; junction bases left unmatched: 1. CDR1 and CDR2 (germline): SEHNR, FQNEAQ (reference sequence). This CDR3 comprises 13 residues. For the CDR3, the DNA is TGTGCCAGCAGCTGGACAGGGGGCCACGAGCAGTACTTC. Protein: CASSWTGGHEQYF.

This CDR3 is CASSFTASSYNEQFF. The CDR3 DNA follows: TGTGCCAGCAGTTTTACTGCTAGCTCCTACAATGAGCAGTTCTTC. This chain uses TRBV12-3 or TRBV12-4 with TRBJ2-1; D not resolved. Deletions cut 3 bases from V and 0 bases from J, with 9 bases between. The length of the CDR3 is 15 residues.

This clonotype was counted a few times. This chain links TRBV28 with TRBJ2-7; tentative D call: TRBD2 (5 bases). Germline V gene sequence: CDR1 MDHEN, CDR2 SYDVKM. There are 14 residues in the CDR3. The V and J ends lost 3 bases and 6 bases respectively, with 15 bases between them. CDR3 coding DNA: TGTGCCAGCAGTTTCCGACTAAATCCGGGCGAGCAGTACTTC. Its protein product is CASSFRLNPGEQYF.

This clonotype was seen once. One junction end disagrees with the germline gene, perhaps due to a read error. The chain has TRBV5-5 and TRBJ2-5; 10 bases map to TRBD2. From germline, CDR1 is SGHKS and CDR2 YYEKEE (reference sequence). The length of the CDR3 is 15 residues. The CDR3, as DNA: TGTGCCAGCAGCGTTGCCGGGACTAGCGATCAGACCCAGCACTTC. Translating it yields CASSVAGTSDQTQHF.

The chain has TRBV7-9 and TRBJ1-5; TRBD1 might be the D (6 bases). The CDR3 consists of 16 residues. Germline V CDR1 and CDR2: SEHNR, FQNEAQ (reference sequence). The germline V and J ends were trimmed by 2 bases and 2 bases, with 13 bases remaining between them. The CDR3 is CASSLSGATGNQPQHF. Here the CDR3 DNA reads TGTGCCAGCAGCTTATCGGGGGCGACGGGCAATCAGCCCCAGCATTTT.

The V and J genes are TRBV6-5 and TRBJ2-7, with TRBD2 identical over 8 bases. Germline V gene data show CDR1 as MNHEY and CDR2 as SVGAGI. V dropped 5 bases and J dropped 3; count of bases not matched to a gene: 3. This CDR3 comprises 13 residues. The CDR3 nucleotides are TGTGCCAGCAGTAGTACTAGCGGCTACGAGCAGTACTTC. As protein: CASSSTSGYEQYF.

V is TRBV5-1 and J is TRBJ2-7, with TRBD2 matching over 16 bases. The CDR3 is 16 amino acids. The V and J ends lost 7 bases and 5 bases, in that order; junction bases with no gene match: 9. The germline V gene encodes CDR1 SGHRS and CDR2 YFSETQ. The CDR3 reads CASSEGLAGGPDEQYF. The CDR3 coding sequence is TGCGCCAGCTCGGAGGGACTAGCGGGAGGGCCCGACGAGCAGTACTTC.

This clonotype was observed a few times. The chain employs TRBV4-1 and TRBJ2-3; TRBD2 agrees at 8 bases. Looked up from germline, CDR1 is MGHRA and CDR2 is YSYEKL. The CDR3 consists of 13 residues. V was pared by 1 base and J by 11 bases, with 5 bases of the junction left unmatched. CDR3 sequence (DNA): TGCGCCAGCAGCCAAGCCGGGACTAGGATGCAGTATTTT. Encoded protein: CASSQAGTRMQYF.

This clonotype was found once. This chain links TRBV13 with TRBJ2-3; 8 nucleotides line up with TRBD2. This CDR3 comprises 15 residues. The germline CDR1 and CDR2 sequences are PRHDT and FYEKMQ (reference sequence). With V trimmed by 4 bases and J by 5 bases, 8 bases remained unmatched. CDR3 region: CASSSGGARGDTQYF. As DNA, the CDR3 is TGTGCCAGCAGCTCCGGGGGGGCCAGGGGAGATACGCAGTATTTT. The whole variable domain, filled in from reference TRBV13 and TRBJ2-3, reads AAGVIQSPRHLIKEKRETATLKCYPIPRHDTVYWYQQGPGQDPQFLISFYEKMQSDKGSIPDRFSAQQFSDYHSELNMSSLELGDSALYFCASSSGGARGDTQYFGPGTRLTVL.

This sequence joins TRBV3-1 and TRBJ2-3; no firm D call. CDR1 LGHDT and CDR2 YNNKEL come from the germline V gene (reference sequence). V was clipped by 0 bases and J by 2 bases, with 6 bases between them. The CDR3 sequence is 14 residues long. This chain's CDR3 is CASSQELLTDTQYF. The CDR3 DNA reads TGTGCCAGCAGCCAAGAACTACTCACAGATACGCAGTATTTT.

This clonotype occurred many times. CDR3 in amino acids: CASSRTYEQYF. CDR3 sequence (DNA): TGTGCCAGCAGCCGCACCTACGAGCAGTACTTC. The chain uses TRBV5-6 and TRBJ2-7; no clear D gene. CDR3 length: 11 residues. Germline CDR1 reads SGHDT; CDR2 reads YYEEEE. The ends were cut back, 4 bases at V and 2 bases at J, with 4 bases in the middle.

This chain uses TRBV7-9 with TRBJ2-7; unclear D gene. The CDR3 spans 13 residues. V lost 4 bases, J lost 7 bases, and 14 bases lay in between. CDR1 and CDR2 from the germline V gene are SEHNR and FQNEAQ (reference sequence). CDR3 nucleotides: TGTGCCAGCAGCTATCCCCTCGGCTTGGAGCAGTACTTC. It yields the protein CASSYPLGLEQYF.

The table lists this clonotype with a few counts. The CDR3 sequence is CASSQAPGRGGVTEAFF. In nucleotides, the CDR3 is TGTGCCAGCAGCCAAGCCCCGGGACGGGGGGGAGTCACTGAAGCTTTCTTT. The gene calls are TRBV3-1 and TRBJ1-1; D perhaps matches TRBD1 (5 bases). The CDR3 is made up of 17 amino acids. The V end was cut by 1 base, the J end by 4 bases, with 19 bases between. CDR1 and CDR2 from the germline V gene are LGHDT and YNNKEL (reference sequence).

The CDR3 reads CASSLAEGLWSPLHF. The CDR3 DNA reads TGTGCCAGCAGCTTGGCGGAGGGTCTGTGGTCACCCCTCCACTTT. This chain connects TRBV5-5 to TRBJ1-6; D not resolved. CDR1 is SGHKS, CDR2 YYEKEE, per germline (reference sequence). The V end was cut by 0 bases, the J end by 10 bases, with 14 bases between. This CDR3 spans 15 amino acids.

This clonotype was seen more than once but under ten times. The V gene is TRBV20-1, the J gene TRBJ2-1; 9 bases map to TRBD2. Germline V CDR1 and CDR2: DFQATT, SNEGSKA (reference sequence). J lost 4 bases, V lost 0 bases, and 7 bases had no gene match. The CDR3 has 16 amino acids. The chain's CDR3 is CSAREAGTSLYNEQFF. In DNA form, the CDR3 reads TGCAGTGCTAGAGAGGCCGGGACTAGCTTATACAATGAGCAGTTCTTC.

This clonotype was seen a few times. This chain connects TRBV2 to TRBJ2-7; 11 nucleotides match TRBD1. Germline V gene sequence: CDR1 SNHLY, CDR2 FYNNEI. Germline trimming cut 5 bases from V and 4 bases from J; bases unmatched to any gene: 4. The CDR3 contains 14 residues. CDR3 coding DNA: TGTGCCAGCAGTTCCCGGGACAGGGGGTACGAGCAGTACTTC. Translation gives CASSSRDRGYEQYF.

The V and J genes are TRBV11-2 and TRBJ2-1, with 7 bases matching TRBD1. Trimming removed 3 bases from V and 0 bases from J; junction bases left unmatched: 2. Germline V CDR1 and CDR2: SGHAT, FQNNGV. The CDR3 sequence is 15 residues long. The CDR3 bases are TGTGCCAGCAGCTTCACAGGGGACTCCTACAATGAGCAGTTCTTC. It is translated as CASSFTGDSYNEQFF.

This chain joins TRBV7-2 and TRBJ2-7; a possible D gene is TRBD1 (6 bases). The CDR3 extends over 13 amino acids. CDR1 SGHTA and CDR2 FQGNSA come from the germline V gene. V dropped 7 bases and J dropped 0 bases, with 10 bases sitting between them. The CDR3 coding sequence is TGTGCCAGCACCTCGACAGGCTCCTACGAGCAGTACTTC. Translation gives CASTSTGSYEQYF. Full variable domain (rest looked up from reference TRBV7-2 and TRBJ2-7): GAGVSQSPSNKVTEKGKDVELRCDPISGHTALYWYRQSLGQGLEFLIYFQGNSAPDKSGLPSDRFSAERTGGSVSTLTIQRTQQEDSAVYLCASTSTGSYEQYFGPGTRLTVT.

The V gene is TRBV4-2, the J gene TRBJ2-3; TRBD1 aligns across 9 bases. The CDR3 has 15 residues. The germline V gene encodes CDR1 LGHNA and CDR2 YNFKEQ. V shed 4 bases and J 1 base; nucleotides not matched to a gene: 3. CDR3 amino acids: CASSLDRGRTDTQYF. DNA for the CDR3: TGTGCCAGCAGCCTGGACAGGGGACGCACAGATACGCAGTATTTT.

The chain recombines TRBV14 with TRBJ1-1; weak D call: TRBD1 (6 bases). Germline V gene data show CDR1 as SGHDN and CDR2 as FVKESK. This CDR3 spans 15 amino acids. The V end lost 3 bases, the J end lost 3 bases, and 14 bases lay between the germline ends. The CDR3 DNA is TGTGCCAGCAGCCACCCGAAGGGGGGGGACACTGAAGCTTTCTTT. Translating gives CASSHPKGGDTEAFF.

The chain carries TRBV10-3 and TRBJ1-1, with 12 positions matching TRBD1. The CDR3 runs to 13 residues. Trimming cost V 10 bases and J 5 bases; bases outside gene matches: 5. Germline loops: CDR1 ENHRY, CDR2 SYGVKD. The CDR3: CATGTGGRTEAFF. The CDR3 nucleotides are TGTGCCACCGGGACAGGGGGCAGAACTGAAGCTTTCTTT.

In its sample, this clonotype was seen a few times. This chain connects TRBV7-6 to TRBJ2-3, with 9 bases identical to TRBD2. This CDR3 is 16 amino acids long. After removal of 3 bases from V and 1 base from J, the junction contained 5 bases not matched to a gene. Germline CDR1 SGHVS, CDR2 FNYEAQ. CDR3 protein: CASSFGTSTGTDTQYF. DNA of the CDR3: TGTGCCAGCAGCTTCGGGACTAGCACCGGCACAGATACGCAGTATTTT.